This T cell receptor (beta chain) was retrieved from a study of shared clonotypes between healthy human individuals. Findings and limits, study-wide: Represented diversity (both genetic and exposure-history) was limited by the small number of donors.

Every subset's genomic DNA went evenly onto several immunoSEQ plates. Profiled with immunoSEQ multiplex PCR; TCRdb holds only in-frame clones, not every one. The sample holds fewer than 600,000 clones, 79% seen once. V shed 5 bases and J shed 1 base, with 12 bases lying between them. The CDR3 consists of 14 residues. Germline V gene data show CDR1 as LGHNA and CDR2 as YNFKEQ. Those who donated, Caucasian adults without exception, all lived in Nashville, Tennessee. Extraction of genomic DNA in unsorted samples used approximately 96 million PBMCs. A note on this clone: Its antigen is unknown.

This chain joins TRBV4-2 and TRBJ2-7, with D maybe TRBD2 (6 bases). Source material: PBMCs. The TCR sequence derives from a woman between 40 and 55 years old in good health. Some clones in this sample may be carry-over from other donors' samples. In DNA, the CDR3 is TGTGCCAGCAGCGCCCATGGAGGGTCCTACGAGCAGTACTTC. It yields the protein CASSAHGGSYEQYF.